Listed here is a single TCR beta chain. The antigen is unknown. This entry belongs to a study of T cell responses to AZD1222 COVID-19 vaccine. Whole-study findings and limits: Unmutated regions of variants are reportedly targeted by nearly half of spike-specific TCRs.

TCRdb's table, derived via immunoSEQ multiplex PCR, lists solely in-frame clones and lacks some. The sample carries 85,000 to 130,000 clones, around 87% recorded once. V was cut by 2 bases and J by 1 base, with 7 bases left in between. The CDR3 is made up of 14 amino acids. The germline CDR1 and CDR2 sequences are KGHDR and SFDVKD. This material consisted of peripheral blood, taken on day 0 of AZD1222 vaccination. This clonotype originated in an adult in good health. The chain uses TRBV24-1 and TRBJ1-2; no firm D call. In DNA, the CDR3 is TGTGCCACCAGTGATTCACGTCTTAACTATGGCTACACCTTC. The encoded protein is CATSDSRLNYGYTF.